This entry describes one T cell receptor (beta chain). TCRdb keeps only in-frame clones here, not all; method: immunoSEQ multiplex PCR. The profile covers about 100,000 clones, with 85% to 90% appearing a single time and roughly 5% taken by the ten largest. J lost 7 bases, V lost 6 bases, and 6 bases had no gene match. The CDR3 contains 12 residues. CDR1 and CDR2 (germline): GTSNPN, SVGIG (reference sequence). This specimen comes from a study of blood T cell repertoires in COVID-19. This chain connects TRBV30 to TRBJ1-1; 9 nucleotides line up with TRBD1. The source material was peripheral blood. The clonotype comes from a human donor in a cohort sampled during active COVID-19. The CDR3 DNA is TGTGCCTGTCGGACAGGGGATAATGAAGCTTTCTTT. Translated: CACRTGDNEAFF.